One and the same sample provided the 3 T cell receptor beta chains below, sequenced in a study of T-cell reconstitution after alpha-beta-depleted transplantation in children. Unique molecular identifiers were incorporated during preparation of the TCRbeta library. TCRdb ran MiXCR on the PCR reads and lists one entry per CDR3 protein. This sample has about 980,000 distinct CDR3 sequences, with about 26% found just once. Sequences were derived from PBMCs, mostly from graft donor cells, sampled 360 days after TCRalphabeta/CD19-depleted stem cell transplant. All receptors come from a boy younger than two who had a stem cell transplant for SCID, so the T cells may come from the graft donor.

The chain uses TRBV28 and TRBJ1-5, with D possibly matching TRBD1 (6 bases). In germline, CDR1 is MDHEN, CDR2 SYDVKM. V was shortened by 1 base and J by 6 bases, with 10 bases between the two germline ends. The CDR3 covers 14 residues. In nucleotides, the CDR3 is TGTGCCAGCAGTTTATCCCGGGGGCCTCAGCCCCAGCATTTT. Translation: CASSLSRGPQPQHF.

This clonotype was seen only a few times. The V and J genes are TRBV12-3 or TRBV12-4 and TRBJ2-7; 7 bases line up with TRBD1. Trimming at V came to 4 bases and at J to 3 bases, leaving 9 bases not matched to a gene. The CDR3 loop spans 15 amino acids. CDR3 amino acids: CASSSGQVLFYEQYF. The DNA for the CDR3 is TGTGCCAGCAGTTCAGGACAGGTGCTGTTCTACGAGCAGTACTTC.

This chain uses TRBV11-2 with TRBJ1-5, with D maybe TRBD1 (5 bases). Trimming removed 2 bases at V and 6 bases at J, with 14 bases between. Germline V gene data show CDR1 as SGHAT and CDR2 as FQNNGV. The CDR3 extends over 15 amino acids. The CDR3 sequence: CASSLTAGLGQPQHF. The DNA of the CDR3 is TGTGCCAGCAGCTTAACCGCAGGGCTGGGTCAGCCCCAGCATTTT.